The T cell receptor (beta chain) under discussion was sequenced for a study of cytomegalovirus exposure and HLA in healthy donors. The PCR ran on 60 Vbeta and 13 Jbeta primers. Clones were sequenced by immunoSEQ multiplex PCR, and TCRdb holds only the in-frame ones, with some missing. The repertoire holds approximately 93,000 clones, with 82% as singletons. The germline gives CDR1 SGHTA, CDR2 FQGNSA. This CDR3 has 14 residues. The V end was cut by 4 bases, the J end by 6 bases, with 16 bases between. Comments on this clone: Its antigen is undetermined.

General study findings and limits: Listed as cytomegalovirus-associated were 150 to 200 TCR beta chains.

The sample taken for sequencing was PBMCs. This sequence joins TRBV7-2 and TRBJ2-7, with D maybe TRBD2 (6 bases). The clonotype originates from a man in his forties or fifties in good health and CMV-seronegative. The CDR3 spells CASSSVRAGGEQYF. CDR3 in DNA: TGTGCCAGCAGCTCCGTGAGGGCCGGGGGCGAGCAGTACTTC. Filled out from reference TRBV7-2 and TRBJ2-7, the complete variable domain reads GAGVSQSPSNKVTEKGKDVELRCDPISGHTALYWYRQSLGQGLEFLIYFQGNSAPDKSGLPSDRFSAERTGGSVSTLTIQRTQQEDSAVYLCASSSVRAGGEQYFGPGTRLTVT.